The 30 T cell receptor beta chains below were found in one sample sequenced in a study of blood T cell repertoires in COVID-19. Assay used: immunoSEQ multiplex PCR; TCRdb lists only in-frame clones, some missing. The data contain fewer than 150,000 clones, 70% to 85% of them singletons. The source material was PBMCs or T cells enriched from blood (not recorded which). These receptors came from a young woman who had been exposed to COVID-19.

This sequence joins TRBV4-2 and TRBJ2-2; 14 nucleotides match TRBD2. V was clipped by 2 bases and J by 6 bases; unmatched bases: 14. The germline gives CDR1 LGHNA, CDR2 YNFKEQ. CDR3 length: 20 residues. The CDR3 DNA sequence: TGTGCCAGCAGCCAAAGACTAGCGGGAGGGACCCTAGGGGTGGCCGGGGAGCTGTTTTTT. Amino acids: CASSQRLAGGTLGVAGELFF.

The chain is built from TRBV28 and TRBJ2-7, with a tentative D call TRBD2 (5 bases). Germline CDR1 and CDR2: MDHEN and SYDVKM. The CDR3 is made up of 14 amino acids. V lost 5 bases and J lost 7, with 18 bases in between. CDR3 residues: CASSLGLPSGEQYF. CDR3 DNA: TGTGCCAGCAGTCTAGGACTTCCTTCGGGGGAGCAGTACTTC.

V gene TRBV7-9 combines with J gene TRBJ2-2, with 7 bases lining up with TRBD2. The CDR3 has 17 amino acids. The trim removed 1 base at V and 3 bases at J, leaving 8 bases unmatched. The germline V gene has CDR1 SEHNR and CDR2 FQNEAQ (reference sequence). CDR3 loop: CASSLGTWTSDTGELFF. CDR3 coding DNA: TGTGCCAGCAGCTTAGGTACCTGGACTAGTGACACCGGGGAGCTGTTTTTT.

This clone has a handful of counts. The chain is built from TRBV11-2 and TRBJ2-5; TRBD2 matches 13 bases. The CDR3 is 17 residues long. Trimming took 5 bases from V and 5 from J; bases not matched to a gene: 11. The germline CDR1 and CDR2 sequences are SGHAT and FQNNGV. The CDR3 DNA is TGTGCCAGCAGCCCCACCCCACTAGCGGGAGGGCATGAGACCCAGTACTTC. Amino acid sequence: CASSPTPLAGGHETQYF.

This chain joins TRBV2 and TRBJ1-1, with D uncertain. The germline gives CDR1 SNHLY, CDR2 FYNNEI. The CDR3 sequence is 15 residues long. V was cut by 3 bases and J by 0 bases, with 11 bases left in between. The CDR3 loop reads CASSDPGLMNTEAFF. CDR3 DNA sequence: TGTGCCAGCAGTGATCCCGGACTGATGAACACTGAAGCTTTCTTT.

The rearrangement joins TRBV5-6 to TRBJ1-2; TRBD1 aligns across 7 bases. V shed 5 bases, J shed 5 bases, and the junction held 18 bases outside the gene matches. Germline values: CDR1 SGHDT, CDR2 YYEEEE. CDR3 size: 17 residues. This CDR3 is CASRMETGYRETYGYTF. CDR3 DNA sequence: TGTGCCAGCAGGATGGAGACAGGGTATAGAGAAACGTATGGCTACACCTTC.

This sequence joins TRBV30 and TRBJ1-1; D call uncertain. Germline V gives CDR1 GTSNPN, CDR2 SVGIG (reference sequence). This CDR3 region has 11 residues. The germline V and J ends were trimmed by 8 bases and 5 bases, with 12 bases remaining between them. The CDR3 sequence is CAVMEGTEAFF. CDR3 in DNA: TGTGCCGTGATGGAGGGTACTGAAGCTTTCTTT.

The CDR3 nucleotides read TGTGCCAGCAGCTTGGGGGGTCAGCTGGGACTCTCCGGAAACACCATATATTTT. Its translation is CASSLGGQLGLSGNTIYF. The rearrangement links TRBV5-4 to TRBJ1-3, with D perhaps TRBD1 (5 bases). The CDR3 totals 18 residues. Trimming removed 0 bases from V and 4 bases from J, with 20 bases in between. Germline assignment: CDR1 SGHNT and CDR2 YYREEE (reference sequence).

The V call is TRBV6-4, the J call TRBJ1-2; 9 positions agree with TRBD1. This CDR3 has 13 residues. The V and J ends lost 4 bases and 6 bases, in that order; junction bases with no gene match: 3. Looked up from germline, CDR1 is MRHNA and CDR2 is SNTAGT. The chain's CDR3 is CASSAGTGNGYTF. The CDR3, as DNA: TGTGCCAGCAGTGCCGGGACAGGGAATGGCTACACCTTC.

This clone was counted a single time. The chain is built from TRBV5-1 and TRBJ2-5; tentative D call: TRBD2 (6 bases). Germline V lookup: CDR1 SGHRS, CDR2 YFSETQ. With 1 base removed from V and 2 bases from J, the gap between germline ends came to 12 bases. CDR3 size: 15 residues. CDR3 amino acids: CASSLTSSIQETQYF. As DNA, the CDR3 is TGCGCCAGCAGCTTGACTAGCTCCATTCAAGAGACCCAGTACTTC.

The rearrangement joins TRBV11-2 to TRBJ1-2; 10 bases map to TRBD1. With V trimmed by 5 bases and J by 8 bases, 17 bases remained unmatched. Per germline, CDR1 SGHAT and CDR2 FQNNGV. This CDR3 is built from 17 residues. CDR3 sequence: CASSPNLSGTGVSGYTF. The CDR3 DNA is TGTGCCAGCAGCCCAAACTTATCCGGGACAGGGGTAAGCGGCTACACCTTC.

The chain is built from TRBV29-1 and TRBJ1-5; 9 bases line up with TRBD1. Losses at the gene ends were 4 bases for V and 4 bases for J; bases not matched to a gene: 5. The CDR3 length is 14 residues. The germline CDR1 and CDR2 sequences are SQVTM and ANQGSEA. The CDR3 DNA reads as TGCAGCGTTGCTGGACAGGGGAAAAATCAGCCCCAGCATTTT. As protein: CSVAGQGKNQPQHF.

The V and J genes are TRBV6-8 and TRBJ1-3; D remains unclear. CDR1 and CDR2 (germline): MNHGY, SAAAGT. The germline V and J ends were trimmed by 2 bases and 0 bases, with 11 bases remaining between them. The CDR3 totals 16 residues. The CDR3 DNA reads TGTGCCAGCAGTTACGGAGGAGGCTCCTCTGGAAACACCATATATTTT. Translation gives CASSYGGGSSGNTIYF.

The chain combines TRBV5-1 with TRBJ1-5; D possibly corresponds to TRBD1 (6 bases). This CDR3 is built from 17 residues. Germline-derived CDR1 and CDR2 are SGHRS and YFSETQ. Trimming shortened V by 5 bases and J by 2 bases, and 20 bases separated the two germline ends. The CDR3 nucleotides are TGCGCCAGCAGTCGGAAAACAGGGTTCAGTGGCAATCAGCCCCAGCATTTT. Its protein product is CASSRKTGFSGNQPQHF.

The chain is built from TRBV11-3 and TRBJ2-1, with 7 bases identical to TRBD2. V gave up 5 bases and J gave up 7 bases; unmatched junction bases: 8. The CDR3 has 14 amino acids. In germline, CDR1 is SGHNT, CDR2 YENEEA. CDR3 nucleotides: TGTGCCAGCAGCCCACTAGCGAGAGGTAATGAGCAGTTCTTC. It is translated as CASSPLARGNEQFF.

This sequence joins TRBV29-1 and TRBJ2-1; 7 nucleotides align to TRBD2. The CDR3 spans 14 residues. The V gene's germline CDR1 is SQVTM and CDR2 ANQGSEA. Trimming cost V 5 bases and J 6 bases; bases outside gene matches: 10. In nucleotides, the CDR3 is TGCAGCGTTTTTAATTGGACTAGGTTCAATGAGCAGTTCTTC. It is translated as CSVFNWTRFNEQFF.

The rearrangement joins TRBV4-2 to TRBJ2-3; D is possibly TRBD2 (7 bases). This CDR3 region has 15 residues. From germline, CDR1 is LGHNA and CDR2 YNFKEQ. V was shortened by 1 base and J by 5 bases, with 13 bases between the two germline ends. The CDR3 nucleotides read TGTGCCAGCAGCCAAGGGGGGGGCCCGGGAGATACGCAGTATTTT. It specifies CASSQGGGPGDTQYF.

The CDR3 DNA is TGTGCCTGGAGTACAAATCGACAGGGGCGGGCTGAAGCTTTCTTT. This translates into CAWSTNRQGRAEAFF. V gene TRBV30 combines with J gene TRBJ1-1; 8 positions match TRBD1. CDR1 and CDR2 from the germline V gene are GTSNPN and SVGIG (reference sequence). J lost 6 bases, V lost 2 bases, and 11 bases had no gene match. There are 15 residues in the CDR3.

The V and J genes are TRBV5-1 and TRBJ2-1; tentatively, D is TRBD1 (5 bases). The V gene lost 2 bases and the J gene lost 4 bases, with 10 bases spanning the gap. CDR1 and CDR2 from the germline V gene are SGHRS and YFSETQ. There are 14 residues in the CDR3. CDR3 residues: CASSFGAGYNEQFF. DNA of the CDR3: TGCGCCAGCAGCTTTGGGGCAGGATACAATGAGCAGTTCTTC.

The chain is built from TRBV7-8 and TRBJ2-2; 9 bases are shared with TRBD1. Trimming took 6 bases from V and 7 from J; bases not matched to a gene: 9. Looked up from germline, CDR1 is SGHVS and CDR2 is FQNEAQ. The CDR3 runs 15 residues. Here the CDR3 DNA reads TGTGCCAGCAGGAAAATACAGGGGGCTGGCGGGGAGCTGTTTTTT. Residues: CASRKIQGAGGELFF.

The chain joins TRBV6-1 to TRBJ1-6, with a tentative D call TRBD1 (5 bases). CDR3 length equals 15 residues. V dropped 1 base and J dropped 6 bases, with 10 bases sitting between them. CDR1 is MNHNS and CDR2 is SASEGT in the germline V gene. CDR3 in amino acids: CASSEGQGLNSPLHF. Written as DNA, the CDR3 is TGTGCCAGCAGTGAAGGGCAGGGCCTTAATTCACCCCTCCACTTT.

V usage is TRBV30 and J usage is TRBJ1-6; 10 bases match TRBD1. The CDR3 is made up of 15 amino acids. Germline CDR1 reads GTSNPN; CDR2 reads SVGIG (reference sequence). The junction had 4 bases not matched to a gene; V was cut back by 0 bases and J by 8 bases. CDR3 coding DNA: TGTGCCTGGAGTGTAGGACAGGGGGGCGATTCACCCCTCCACTTT. Protein: CAWSVGQGGDSPLHF.

In its sample, this clone was seen once. V and J are TRBV19 and TRBJ1-2, with D maybe TRBD1 (5 bases). The CDR3 spans 13 residues. Trimming stripped 6 bases from V and 2 bases from J, with 10 bases between. The germline V gene has CDR1 LNHDA and CDR2 SQIVND (reference sequence). CDR3 protein: CASRRGLNYGYTF. The CDR3 coding sequence is TGTGCCAGTAGAAGGGGATTAAACTATGGCTACACCTTC.

The chain combines TRBV5-1 with TRBJ2-1; D ambiguous. This CDR3 is 15 amino acids long. Germline assignment: CDR1 SGHRS and CDR2 YFSETQ. V was shortened by 7 bases and J by 4 bases, with 18 bases between the two germline ends. The DNA of the CDR3 is TGCGCCAGCTCCGCCACTACTAAATCATACAATGAGCAGTTCTTC. It specifies CASSATTKSYNEQFF. Supplemented by reference TRBV5-1 and TRBJ2-1, the full variable domain reads KAGVTQTPRYLIKTRGQQVTLSCSPISGHRSVSWYQQTPGQGLQFLFEYFSETQRNKGNFPGRFSGRQFSNSRSEMNVSTLELGDSALYLCASSATTKSYNEQFFGPGTRLTVL.

The sample holds one count of this clone. The rearrangement links TRBV19 to TRBJ2-5, with TRBD1 identical over 8 bases. Trimming took 3 bases from V and 2 from J; bases not matched to a gene: 5. CDR3 length equals 15 residues. CDR1 is LNHDA, CDR2 SQIVND, per germline (reference sequence). The CDR3 region is CASSMGNRGQETQYF. Written as DNA, the CDR3 is TGTGCCAGTAGTATGGGGAACAGGGGGCAAGAGACCCAGTACTTC.

A remark on this clone: A junction boundary mismatches the germline segment, possibly from a read error. The J gene is TRBJ2-1, the V gene TRBV4-3; TRBD2 might be the D (5 bases). The CDR3 consists of 17 residues. The V gene's germline CDR1 is LGHNA and CDR2 YSLEER. CDR3 sequence: CASRQAASQSSYNEQFF. As DNA, the CDR3 is TGCGCCAGCAGACAAGCGGCTAGCCAAAGCTCCTACAATGAGCAGTTCTTC.

The chain recombines TRBV5-4 with TRBJ2-3, with 11 nucleotides matching TRBD2. There are 16 residues in the CDR3. V trimming: 4 bases; J trimming: 6 bases; junction bases outside the gene matches: 10. From germline, CDR1 is SGHNT and CDR2 YYREEE (reference sequence). CDR3 in DNA: TGTGCCAGCAGCAAGTCCCTAGCGGGAGGTGGGGATACGCAGTATTTT. Translated: CASSKSLAGGGDTQYF.

This chain joins TRBV2 and TRBJ2-2; possible D gene TRBD1, 6 bases. V was cut by 2 bases and J by 6 bases, with 13 bases left in between. Germline V gives CDR1 SNHLY, CDR2 FYNNEI. The CDR3 is 15 amino acids. CDR3 amino acids: CASSEIGQGSGELFF. The CDR3 bases are TGTGCCAGCAGTGAAATAGGGCAGGGGTCCGGGGAGCTGTTTTTT.

The genes are TRBV30 and TRBJ2-5, with a tentative D call TRBD2 (6 bases). CDR3 size: 12 residues. V dropped 3 bases and J dropped 4 bases, with 9 bases sitting between them. CDR1 and CDR2 (germline): GTSNPN, SVGIG (reference sequence). For the CDR3, the DNA is TGTGCCTGGAGAGGGGAGGCAGAGACCCAGTACTTC. Translation: CAWRGEAETQYF. The full variable domain, rest sourced from reference TRBV30 and TRBJ2-5, is SQTIHQWPATLVQPVGSPLSLECTVEGTSNPNLYWYRQAAGRGLQLLFYSVGIGQISSEVPQNLSASRPQDRQFILSSKKLLLSDSGFYLCAWRGEAETQYFGPGTRLLVL.

The chain links TRBV4-1 to TRBJ2-7; 8 bases are a match to TRBD2. Trimming cost V 0 bases and J 1 base; bases outside gene matches: 5. Germline loops: CDR1 MGHRA, CDR2 YSYEKL. The CDR3 consists of 16 residues. CDR3 protein: CASSQDRAGESYEQYF. The CDR3 bases are TGCGCCAGCAGCCAAGATCGAGCGGGAGAGTCCTACGAGCAGTACTTC.